This T cell receptor beta chain came from a study of PD-1 blockade in classical Hodgkin lymphoma. The repertoire was sequenced with immunoSEQ multiplex PCR; TCRdb's copy has only in-frame clones and lacks some. In the table there are about 90,000 clones, around 90% of which are singletons. The CDR3 covers 15 residues. CDR1 is SGHKS, CDR2 YYEKEE, per germline (reference sequence). V shed 2 bases and J shed 1 base, with 12 bases lying between them. In the case of this clone: The antigen is undetermined.

Findings and caveats of the study: In CD4+ cells, TCR diversity went up significantly by C4D1, but in CD8+ cells it did not. No one has yet defined what causes the repertoire differences, which may be disease activity or prior therapy. Complete responders possessed baseline diversity comparable to newly diagnosed patients. Reported baseline diversity: healthy donors highest, relapsed/refractory patients lowest.

All trial patients relapsed after autologous stem cell transplantation. The sample consisted of peripheral blood mononuclear cells (PBMCs), taken before the second cycle of nivolumab. The chain couples TRBV5-5 to TRBJ2-5; a possible D gene is TRBD2 (6 bases). The sequence was collected from a human donor with classical Hodgkin lymphoma. The CDR3 is CASSFSGWGQETQYF. CDR3 bases: TGTGCCAGCAGCTTCAGCGGGTGGGGCCAAGAGACCCAGTACTTC.